The 24 T cell receptor beta chains presented below share a single source sample, sequenced in a study of cytomegalovirus exposure and HLA in healthy donors. The PCR made use of 60 Vbeta and 13 Jbeta primers. Clones were read by immunoSEQ multiplex PCR, and TCRdb kept only the in-frame ones, dropping some. Found here are about 160,000 clones, around 74% of them singletons; the top ten hold roughly 2%. Sequencing was carried out using PBMCs. The receptors come from a female donor in good health and CMV-seronegative.

This chain connects TRBV19 to TRBJ1-6, with 9 bases lining up with TRBD1. After removal of 1 base from V and 9 bases from J, the junction contained 1 base not matched to a gene. The CDR3 contains 14 residues. Germline loops: CDR1 LNHDA, CDR2 SQIVND (reference sequence). For the CDR3, the DNA is TGTGCCAGTAGTATAGGGACAGGGGTTTCACCCCTCCACTTT. This gives the protein CASSIGTGVSPLHF.

V usage is TRBV14 and J usage is TRBJ2-7, with D possibly TRBD1 on 6 matching bases. Trimming pared 3 bases from V and 2 bases from J, leaving 14 bases between. The CDR3 is 15 amino acids. Germline-derived CDR1 and CDR2 are SGHDN and FVKESK. This chain's CDR3 is CASSQNRAETYEQYF. The CDR3 DNA reads TGTGCCAGCAGCCAGAACAGGGCAGAGACCTACGAGCAGTACTTC.

The chain employs TRBV5-1 and TRBJ1-6; D is possibly TRBD1 (6 bases). The germline V gene has CDR1 SGHRS and CDR2 YFSETQ. V was cut by 5 bases and J by 0 bases, with 9 bases left in between. There are 15 residues in the CDR3. The CDR3 DNA follows: TGCGCCAGCAGAAAGGACAGCTCCTATAATTCACCCCTCCACTTT. It yields the protein CASRKDSSYNSPLHF.

This chain joins TRBV5-1 and TRBJ1-1; D unclear. The CDR3 has 14 amino acids. In germline, CDR1 is SGHRS, CDR2 YFSETQ. Trimming removed 4 bases at V and 1 base at J, with 11 bases between. This CDR3 reads CASSASSGNTEAFF. In nucleotides, the CDR3 is TGCGCCAGCAGCGCGAGTTCGGGGAACACTGAAGCTTTCTTT.

This sequence joins TRBV4-2 and TRBJ2-7; 16 bases line up with TRBD2. With 3 bases clipped from V and 1 base from J, the junction kept 6 bases outside the gene matches. This CDR3 comprises 18 residues. Germline CDR1 is LGHNA and CDR2 is YNFKEQ. CDR3 sequence reads: CASSQAGTSGGGSYEQYF. The CDR3 DNA is TGTGCCAGCAGCCAGGCCGGGACTAGCGGGGGGGGTTCCTACGAGCAGTACTTC.

The chain uses TRBV27 and TRBJ1-1; TRBD1 matches 10 bases. Germline V gives CDR1 MNHEY, CDR2 SMNVEV (reference sequence). Trimming removed 3 bases from V and 10 bases from J; junction bases left unmatched: 11. CDR3 length: 15 amino acids. The CDR3 DNA reads as TGTGCCAGCAGTTTGTCCCTCTGGGGACAGGGGCGAGCTTTCTTT. This translates into CASSLSLWGQGRAFF.

The V gene is TRBV5-1, the J gene TRBJ1-1, with D hard to call. The CDR3 has 14 residues. Trimming removed 8 bases from V and 0 bases from J, with 14 bases in between. Germline assignment: CDR1 SGHRS and CDR2 YFSETQ. Here the CDR3 reads CASTVASMNTEAFF. The CDR3 region has the DNA TGCGCCAGTACTGTAGCGTCCATGAACACTGAAGCTTTCTTT.

The chain links TRBV5-5 to TRBJ1-2; TRBD1 aligns across 9 bases. The germline CDR1 and CDR2 sequences are SGHKS and YYEKEE (reference sequence). CDR3 length: 16 amino acids. Germline trimming cut 0 bases from V and 5 bases from J; bases unmatched to any gene: 8. CDR3 DNA sequence: TGTGCCAGCAGCTTGGATACCGGGACAGGGAGGTATGGCTACACCTTC. Its translation: CASSLDTGTGRYGYTF.

This clone was observed a few times. J is TRBJ1-2 and V is TRBV27; perhaps TRBD1 as D (6 bases). V shed 4 bases and J shed 7 bases, with 19 bases lying between them. Germline V gene data show CDR1 as MNHEY and CDR2 as SMNVEV (reference sequence). The CDR3 spans 15 residues. CDR3 sequence: CASSYSPGEMTGYTF. CDR3 bases: TGTGCCAGCAGTTACTCCCCAGGGGAGATGACTGGCTACACCTTC.

This rearrangement joins TRBV7-2 to TRBJ2-1; 7 positions agree with TRBD1. V trimming: 8 bases; J trimming: 6 bases; junction bases outside the gene matches: 10. Germline assignment: CDR1 SGHTA and CDR2 FQGNSA. This CDR3 comprises 14 residues. CDR3 DNA: TGTGCCAGCGGCACTGGGGACAGCTCCAATGAGCAGTTCTTC. Its protein product is CASGTGDSSNEQFF.

The chain joins TRBV6-5 to TRBJ2-5; D is uncertain. V was cut by 6 bases and J by 0 bases, with 5 bases left in between. There are 12 residues in the CDR3. Per germline, CDR1 MNHEY and CDR2 SVGAGI. The CDR3 sequence is CASSRDQETQYF. The CDR3 nucleotides are TGTGCCAGCAGCCGGGACCAAGAGACCCAGTACTTC.

The chain recombines TRBV4-2 with TRBJ2-1; 13 bases line up with TRBD2. This CDR3 is built from 17 residues. Germline V gene sequence: CDR1 LGHNA, CDR2 YNFKEQ. The junction had 10 bases not matched to a gene; V was cut back by 5 bases and J by 6 bases. CDR3 amino acids: CASSLGLAGTGGNEQFF. The CDR3 DNA follows: TGTGCCAGCAGCTTGGGACTAGCGGGAACGGGGGGCAATGAGCAGTTCTTC.

The genes are TRBV5-1 and TRBJ2-1; 10 nucleotides match TRBD2. CDR3 length equals 16 residues. Germline V lookup: CDR1 SGHRS, CDR2 YFSETQ. Losses at the gene ends were 2 bases for V and 8 bases for J; bases not matched to a gene: 10. In nucleotides, the CDR3 is TGCGCCAGCAGCTTATTAGGCAGCGGGGGGGCAGATGAGCAGTTCTTC. Its translation: CASSLLGSGGADEQFF.

The chain couples TRBV28 to TRBJ1-2; D may be TRBD1 (5 bases). Trimming took off 3 bases at V and 4 bases at J, with 9 bases between the two ends. Germline CDR1 and CDR2: MDHEN and SYDVKM. CDR3 length: 13 amino acids. The CDR3 region is CASSLRGSYGYTF. The CDR3 DNA sequence: TGTGCCAGCAGTTTGCGGGGGTCCTATGGCTACACCTTC.

The V call is TRBV9, the J call TRBJ1-1; D gene ambiguous. The CDR3 covers 15 residues. Germline V gene data show CDR1 as SGDLS and CDR2 as YYNGEE. Deletions cut 0 bases from V and 1 base from J, with 10 bases between. CDR3 in DNA: TGTGCCAGCAGCGTAGGGGAGACATCGAACACTGAAGCTTTCTTT. As protein: CASSVGETSNTEAFF.

The chain employs TRBV30 and TRBJ2-3; 7 bases fit TRBD2. This CDR3 comprises 15 residues. CDR1 and CDR2 (germline): GTSNPN, SVGIG (reference sequence). Trimming cost V 5 bases and J 2 bases; bases outside gene matches: 10. CDR3 residues: CAWGRESAATDTQYF. The CDR3 DNA is TGTGCCTGGGGGCGGGAGTCCGCTGCCACAGATACGCAGTATTTT.

The chain uses TRBV25-1 and TRBJ2-3, with a tentative D call TRBD2 (7 bases). V was trimmed by 6 bases and J by 4 bases, leaving 20 bases between them. Per the germline V gene, CDR1 is MGHDK and CDR2 is SYGVNS. CDR3 size: 16 residues. The CDR3 bases are TGTGCCAGCAGGGGGGAGGGGGAGGGAGGCGCAGATACGCAGTATTTT. Encoded protein: CASRGEGEGGADTQYF.

This chain connects TRBV6-1 to TRBJ2-3; the match to TRBD2 covers 7 bases. The CDR3 covers 14 residues. Germline trimming cut 8 bases from V and 4 bases from J; bases unmatched to any gene: 9. The germline V gene encodes CDR1 MNHNS and CDR2 SASEGT. This CDR3 is CASGSSGEADTQYF. CDR3 sequence (DNA): TGTGCCAGCGGGTCCAGCGGGGAGGCAGATACGCAGTATTTT.

V gene TRBV5-1 combines with J gene TRBJ1-1; maybe TRBD1 (6 bases). Per the germline V gene, CDR1 is SGHRS and CDR2 is YFSETQ. CDR3 length: 14 residues. Trimming pared 2 bases from V and 4 bases from J, leaving 12 bases between. CDR3 protein: CASSLQGEGTEAFF. The CDR3 DNA reads as TGCGCCAGCAGCTTACAGGGTGAGGGCACTGAAGCTTTCTTT.

In its sample, this clone was seen a few times. The chain couples TRBV15 to TRBJ2-2; 9 nucleotides match TRBD1. Germline lookup yields CDR1 LNHNV and CDR2 YYDKDF (reference sequence). The CDR3 loop spans 15 amino acids. With 3 bases clipped from V and 6 bases from J, the junction kept 5 bases outside the gene matches. The DNA of the CDR3 is TGTGCCACCAGCAGGGGACAGGGAACGGCCGGGGAGCTGTTTTTT. Translation gives CATSRGQGTAGELFF.

This chain uses TRBV5-1 with TRBJ2-1; 8 bases map to TRBD2. CDR1 is SGHRS and CDR2 is YFSETQ in the germline V gene. The trim removed 0 bases at V and 3 bases at J, leaving 8 bases unmatched. This CDR3 has 17 residues. The CDR3 region has the DNA TGCGCCAGCAGCTTGGATACCGGGACTAGGCTCTACAATGAGCAGTTCTTC. Protein sequence: CASSLDTGTRLYNEQFF.

The chain combines TRBV5-5 with TRBJ1-5, with 7 bases lining up with TRBD1. Trimming cost V 4 bases and J 6 bases; bases outside gene matches: 13. In germline, CDR1 is SGHKS, CDR2 YYEKEE (reference sequence). The CDR3 runs 16 residues. As DNA, the CDR3 is TGTGCCAGCAGCATTGAGACAGGGTCCGGATCTCAGCCCCAGCATTTT. This codes for CASSIETGSGSQPQHF.

This rearrangement joins TRBV6-1 to TRBJ1-3; unclear D gene. The CDR3 totals 15 residues. Germline assignment: CDR1 MNHNS and CDR2 SASEGT. Trimming cost V 5 bases and J 0 bases, with 11 bases left between them. CDR3 nucleotides: TGTGCCAGCAGTTTACAGTTTTACTCTGGAAACACCATATATTTT. Its translation: CASSLQFYSGNTIYF.

The V call is TRBV29-1, the J call TRBJ2-1, with 8 nucleotides matching TRBD2. Unmatched junction bases numbered 11, after V lost 5 bases and J lost 2 bases. Germline V gene sequence: CDR1 SQVTM, CDR2 ANQGSEA. The CDR3 totals 16 residues. The CDR3 nucleotides are TGCAGCGTTCGCCCTTTGACGCGGGGGGCCTACAATGAGCAGTTCTTC. Translated: CSVRPLTRGAYNEQFF.